This TCR beta chain was sequenced for a study of cytomegalovirus exposure and HLA in healthy donors. Both 60 Vbeta primers and 13 Jbeta primers went into the PCR. Sequencing used immunoSEQ multiplex PCR; TCRdb keeps in-frame clones, though not all of them. The table counts about 160,000 clones; under 2.5% lies in the top ten. With respect to this clone: Its antigen remains unknown.

Germline CDR1 and CDR2: MNHNS and SASEGT. The CDR3 extends over 16 amino acids. With V trimmed by 1 base and J by 2 bases, 4 bases remained unmatched. Study observations and caveats: In vitro confirmation showed three CMV-associated chains to be CMV antigen specific. HLA allele associations emerged for 17,000 or so TCR beta sequences in a later analysis, at 0.05 false discovery rate.

This TCR derives from a man aged 25 to 45 in good health and CMV-seronegative. The rearrangement links TRBV6-1 to TRBJ1-3; 8 bases line up with TRBD1. The material sequenced was PBMCs. The CDR3 coding sequence is TGTGCCAGCAGTGAAGGGGCAGGGGGCCCTGGAAACACCATATATTTT. This translates into CASSEGAGGPGNTIYF.